This T cell receptor (beta chain) comes out of a study of graft-versus-host responses after intestinal transplantation. Concerning this clone itself: What it binds is not known.

The table came from immunoSEQ multiplex PCR; TCRdb's copy has only in-frame clones and leaves some out. The sample comprises tens of thousands of clones, roughly 89% of which are singletons, and about 0.3% rests with the top ten. CDR3 length: 16 amino acids. Germline CDR1 MNHNY, CDR2 SVGAGI (reference sequence). Trimming took off 4 bases at V and 0 bases at J, with 16 bases between the two ends. The clonotype comes from a human donor who received an intestinal transplant. The starting material was unstimulated CD4+ T cells sorted from spleen or lymph node cells, obtained before intestinal transplant. The chain employs TRBV6-6 and TRBJ2-7, with D possibly being TRBD2 (5 bases). The CDR3: CASSSRGSDLSYEQYF. CDR3 nucleotides: TGTGCCAGCAGTTCCCGAGGGTCGGACCTCTCCTACGAGCAGTACTTC.